These 25 T cell receptor beta chains share one sample of origin, sequenced in a study of patients and donors after allogeneic stem cell transplantation. TCRdb reprocessed the RT-PCR reads via MiXCR and lists one record per CDR3 protein. This sample carries about 160,000 distinct CDR3 sequences, about 36% of them seen once, and the ten largest clones take less than 60%. Specimen: blood, either unsorted or a sorted T cell fraction (not recorded which). Source of these receptors: a human donor who was either an allogeneic HSCT recipient or a stem cell or donor lymphocyte infusion donor (not recorded which). It is not recorded whose cells these are; they may come from a transplant donor.

This clonotype was seen only a few times. The rearrangement uses TRBV20-1 and TRBJ1-2; 8 positions match TRBD1. Germline CDR1 reads DFQATT; CDR2 reads SNEGSKA (reference sequence). The CDR3 covers 12 residues. The CDR3 spells CTQTGVDYGYTF. The CDR3 nucleotides are TGCACCCAGACAGGGGTAGACTATGGCTACACCTTC.

The genes are TRBV27 and TRBJ2-7, with a possible D match to TRBD1 (6 bases). Germline V CDR1 and CDR2: MNHEY, SMNVEV (reference sequence). Trimming took 8 bases from V and 7 from J, leaving 15 bases between them. There are 12 residues in the CDR3. CDR3 nucleotides: TGTGCCAGCGGGATTTACAGGGATGAGCAGTACTTC. Protein product: CASGIYRDEQYF.

The chain has TRBV24-1 and TRBJ1-2; D remains ambiguous. The CDR3 is 14 amino acids. Germline V gene lookup returns CDR1 KGHDR and CDR2 SFDVKD. Trimming took 3 bases from V and 4 from J, leaving 11 bases between them. The chain's CDR3 is CATSDPTSGYGYTF. As DNA, the CDR3 is TGTGCCACCAGTGATCCGACTAGCGGCTATGGCTACACCTTC.

This clonotype was observed once. The chain recombines TRBV20-1 with TRBJ2-3; tentatively, D is TRBD1 (6 bases). CDR3 size: 15 residues. V lost 6 bases, J lost 1 base, and 17 bases lay in between. Germline CDR1 and CDR2: DFQATT and SNEGSKA (reference sequence). The CDR3 protein is CSAQEGTHRTDTQYF. CDR3 coding DNA: TGCAGTGCGCAGGAAGGGACACATCGCACAGATACGCAGTATTTT.

The chain uses TRBV6-2 or TRBV6-3 and TRBJ2-3; possibly TRBD1 for D (6 bases). This CDR3 region has 14 residues. Germline V gene data show CDR1 as MNHEY and CDR2 as SVGEGT. Trimming left V 5 bases short and J 0 bases short, with 9 bases between. CDR3 residues: CASSNGQSTDTQYF. The CDR3 nucleotides are TGTGCCAGCAGTAACGGACAGAGCACAGATACGCAGTATTTT.

This clonotype was observed a few times. This chain joins TRBV7-9 and TRBJ1-2, with TRBD1 matching over 8 bases. In germline, CDR1 is SEHNR, CDR2 FQNEAQ (reference sequence). Germline trimming cut 5 bases from V and 4 bases from J; bases unmatched to any gene: 6. The CDR3 sequence is 14 residues long. The CDR3 nucleotides read TGTGCCAGCAGCCCCAAGACAGGGGCCTATGGCTACACCTTC. It yields the protein CASSPKTGAYGYTF.

The chain combines TRBV6-1 with TRBJ1-1, with 10 bases that match TRBD1. The CDR3 covers 15 residues. V was pared by 2 bases and J by 5 bases, with 5 bases of the junction left unmatched. The germline gives CDR1 MNHNS, CDR2 SASEGT. DNA for the CDR3: TGTGCCAGCAGTGAAAAGGACAGGGGGGGAACTGAAGCTTTCTTT. This gives the protein CASSEKDRGGTEAFF.

V gene TRBV13 combines with J gene TRBJ1-1; TRBD1 might be the D (6 bases). The V gene's germline CDR1 is PRHDT and CDR2 FYEKMQ (reference sequence). This CDR3 is 13 amino acids long. V lost 5 bases and J 7 bases, leaving 14 bases between the germline ends. The CDR3 DNA reads as TGTGCCAGCAGCCGAAGGGGGACGGATGAAGCTTTCTTT. It specifies CASSRRGTDEAFF.

The chain employs TRBV29-1 and TRBJ1-1, with D maybe TRBD1 (5 bases). Germline CDR1 and CDR2: SQVTM and ANQGSEA. The germline V and J ends were trimmed by 7 bases and 1 base, with 16 bases remaining between them. The CDR3 totals 14 residues. In DNA form, the CDR3 reads TGCAGCGCCCTGGGGGGGGAGAAGAACACTGAAGCTTTCTTT. This codes for CSALGGEKNTEAFF.

The chain is built from TRBV27 and TRBJ2-5; no clear D gene. This CDR3 has 13 residues. The V end lost 3 bases, the J end lost 2 bases, and 7 bases lay between the germline ends. In germline, CDR1 is MNHEY, CDR2 SMNVEV (reference sequence). Here the CDR3 reads CASSFENQETQYF. The CDR3 DNA follows: TGTGCCAGCAGTTTTGAAAATCAAGAGACCCAGTACTTC.

The CDR3 DNA follows: TGTGCCACCAGTGATTTGGGGACTAGCGGGGATGAGCAGTTCTTC. Its protein is CATSDLGTSGDEQFF. The J gene is TRBJ2-1, the V gene TRBV24-1; 13 bases are a match to TRBD2. The CDR3 sequence is 15 residues long. Germline trimming cut 0 bases from V and 8 bases from J; bases unmatched to any gene: 0. Germline CDR1 reads KGHDR; CDR2 reads SFDVKD.

This clonotype appeared a few times. This sequence joins TRBV12-3 or TRBV12-4 and TRBJ1-6; D not resolved. Deletions cut 5 bases from V and 7 bases from J, with 12 bases between. The CDR3 is made up of 14 amino acids. Here the CDR3 reads CASSRTGQNSPLHF. CDR3 sequence (DNA): TGTGCCAGCAGTCGAACCGGGCAGAATTCACCCCTCCACTTT.

There are a few counts of this clonotype. V is TRBV3-1 and J is TRBJ1-5, with a weak D call TRBD1 (6 bases). Germline CDR1 LGHDT, CDR2 YNNKEL (reference sequence). Trimming removed 4 bases from V and 2 bases from J, with 15 bases in between. The CDR3 is made up of 16 amino acids. CDR3: CASSLGDKAGNQPQHF. CDR3 sequence (DNA): TGTGCCAGCAGCCTTGGGGACAAGGCAGGCAATCAGCCCCAGCATTTT.

This sequence joins TRBV29-1 and TRBJ2-1; 10 bases are shared with TRBD2. J lost 6 bases, V lost 5 bases, and 7 bases had no gene match. This CDR3 spans 14 amino acids. In germline, CDR1 is SQVTM, CDR2 ANQGSEA. The chain's CDR3 is CSVRPGLALNEQFF. The CDR3 coding sequence is TGCAGCGTTCGACCGGGACTAGCGCTCAATGAGCAGTTCTTC.

CDR3 bases: TGCAGTGCTAGAAAAGGGGACGGAAACACCATATATTTT. Its protein product is CSARKGDGNTIYF. The chain employs TRBV20-1 and TRBJ1-3; tentative D call: TRBD1 (5 bases). Trimming left V 2 bases short and J 4 bases short, with 9 bases between. Germline loops: CDR1 DFQATT, CDR2 SNEGSKA (reference sequence). The CDR3 length is 13 residues.

The chain joins TRBV20-1 to TRBJ2-3; 9 positions agree with TRBD2. The V and J ends lost 6 bases and 3 bases, in that order; junction bases with no gene match: 13. Looked up from germline, CDR1 is DFQATT and CDR2 is SNEGSKA (reference sequence). This CDR3 comprises 16 residues. CDR3 sequence (DNA): TGCAGTGCCACCGGACCCGCGGGGGGGCCGACAGATACGCAGTATTTT. It encodes CSATGPAGGPTDTQYF.

The CDR3 region is CASSLTDVYNSPLHF. As DNA, the CDR3 is TGTGCCAGCAGCTTGACAGATGTTTATAATTCACCCCTCCACTTT. The chain combines TRBV5-5 with TRBJ1-6; D call uncertain. There are 15 residues in the CDR3. CDR1 is SGHKS, CDR2 YYEKEE, per germline (reference sequence). V was cut by 1 base and J by 4 bases, with 9 bases left in between.

CDR3 residues: CSVSPGQETYEQYF. The CDR3 DNA reads as TGCAGCGTTTCACCGGGACAGGAGACCTACGAGCAGTACTTC. The chain recombines TRBV29-1 with TRBJ2-7; 8 bases map to TRBD1. Trimming removed 5 bases from V and 2 bases from J; junction bases left unmatched: 8. CDR3 length: 14 amino acids. CDR1 is SQVTM and CDR2 is ANQGSEA in the germline V gene.

This chain's CDR3 is CASRDLLNGNSPLHF. The CDR3 DNA reads TGTGCCAGCAGGGACCTGCTAAACGGGAATTCACCCCTCCACTTT. This chain links TRBV6-5 with TRBJ1-6; D is unclear. V dropped 6 bases and J dropped 7 bases, with 16 bases sitting between them. CDR1 is MNHEY and CDR2 is SVGAGI in the germline V gene. CDR3 size: 15 residues.

The V and J genes are TRBV7-8 and TRBJ2-3; D perhaps matches TRBD1 (5 bases). Germline V gene lookup returns CDR1 SGHVS and CDR2 FQNEAQ. The CDR3 length is 14 residues. Trimming pared 5 bases from V and 0 bases from J, leaving 9 bases between. The CDR3 DNA is TGTGCCAGCAGCCCAGACAGCAGCACAGATACGCAGTATTTT. This sequence encodes CASSPDSSTDTQYF.

The genes are TRBV4-3 and TRBJ1-1; D is unclear. CDR3 length: 14 residues. Trimming cost V 4 bases and J 0 bases, with 9 bases left between them. CDR1 is LGHNA, CDR2 YSLEER, per germline. CDR3 in amino acids: CASSPQPLNTEAFF. Written as DNA, the CDR3 is TGCGCCAGCAGCCCCCAGCCGTTGAACACTGAAGCTTTCTTT.

This clonotype was detected a few times. This sequence joins TRBV10-3 and TRBJ2-3, with TRBD2 matching over 12 bases. This CDR3 spans 15 amino acids. Losses at the gene ends were 4 bases for V and 1 base for J; bases not matched to a gene: 0. In germline, CDR1 is ENHRY, CDR2 SYGVKD. The CDR3 sequence: CAISGLAGGTDTQYF. The CDR3 nucleotides are TGTGCCATCAGTGGACTAGCGGGGGGCACAGATACGCAGTATTTT.

This clonotype was seen a single time. A read error may produce the germline difference seen at one junction end. The chain is built from TRBV9 and TRBJ1-2, with D unresolved. In germline, CDR1 is SGDLS, CDR2 YYNGEE. This CDR3 is built from 13 residues. CDR3 loop: CTSSEADGYGYTF. CDR3 in DNA: TGTACCAGCAGCGAGGCCGACGGCTACGGCTACACCTTC.

The chain uses TRBV2 and TRBJ2-7; TRBD1 matches at 9 bases. CDR1 SNHLY and CDR2 FYNNEI come from the germline V gene. Losses at the gene ends were 6 bases for V and 3 bases for J; bases not matched to a gene: 9. The CDR3 runs to 15 residues. The CDR3 nucleotides read TGTGCCAGCAGGCCCGGGACAGGGAATAACTACGAGCAGTACGTC. Amino acid sequence: CASRPGTGNNYEQYV.

The chain carries TRBV28 and TRBJ1-5; perhaps TRBD1 as D (5 bases). Trimming removed 2 bases from V and 7 bases from J, with 15 bases in between. CDR1 and CDR2 (germline): MDHEN, SYDVKM. The CDR3 is made up of 15 amino acids. CDR3 DNA: TGTGCCAGCAGTTTAGGCCCCGGGGGAAACCAGCCCCAGCATTTT. It specifies CASSLGPGGNQPQHF.